The present T cell receptor beta chain was sequenced within a study of post-analysis software for immune sequencing data. Study-level findings and limits: Patients showed TRBV5-6, TRBV5-1 and TRBV20-1 among several TRBV segments more frequent than in controls.

Germline loops: CDR1 LGHNA, CDR2 YNFKEQ. Trimming stripped 6 bases from V and 0 bases from J, with 12 bases between. This CDR3 is 15 amino acids long. This clonotype turned up a few times. Its antigen is unidentified. The authors incorporated unique molecular identifiers into the TCR beta cDNA libraries. The source material, about 0.85 to 11 million T cells, gave rise to 400,000 to 550,000 cDNA molecules. One entry per CDR3 protein results from TCRdb running MiXCR on the PCR reads. Seen here are roughly 540,000 distinct CDR3 sequences, 34% observed once, and the top ten hold around 6.1%. V and J are TRBV4-2 and TRBJ1-5, with TRBD1 as a possible D gene (6 bases). Sequencing used blood. The clonotype originates from a girl aged 2-17 years with multiple sclerosis. CDR3 DNA sequence: TGTGCCAGCAGGCAGAACAGGGATAGCAATCAGCCCCAGCATTTT. Translating gives CASRQNRDSNQPQHF.